This T cell receptor beta chain stems from a study of OX40 agonist ivuxolimab in advanced cancers. This CDR3 comprises 16 residues. Per the germline V gene, CDR1 is MNHNS and CDR2 is SASEGT. J lost 3 bases, V lost 1 base, and 7 bases had no gene match. Sequencing used immunoSEQ multiplex PCR; TCRdb keeps in-frame clones, though not all of them. The data show roughly 89,000 clones, with more than 80% seen just once and 7.4% held by the top ten. This TCR derives from an adult with an advanced solid tumor such as melanoma, head and neck, liver or kidney cancer. Here the sequenced sample was CD4+ or CD8+ T cells sorted from blood, taken in a trial of the OX40 agonist ivuxolimab. This sequence joins TRBV6-1 and TRBJ2-7; 9 nucleotides agree with TRBD2. The CDR3, as DNA: TGTGCCAGCAGTGAAGAGTATAGCGGGAGAGTCTACGAGCAGTACTTC. This gives the protein CASSEEYSGRVYEQYF.